A selection of T cell receptor beta chains follows, all from one sample in a study of vaccination and CD4 T cells after COVID-19. The antigens for these receptors are not known. In TCRdb, the PCR reads were re-called with MiXCR into one record per CDR3 protein. The profile covers some 21,000 distinct CDR3 sequences, with approximately 38% appearing a single time and less than 5.5% taken by the ten largest. Sequenced here: CD4+ T cells from blood, cultured in vitro, sampled before SARS-CoV-2 vaccination. These receptors all stem from a human donor who had recovered from COVID-19. Both conserved end residues are part of each CDR3. A D gene is named only where the DNA matches it firmly. Clone size is shown for a subset of rows, as once, few, many or a class of expanded clone.

d_gene	j_gene	abundance	v_gene	CDR3aa	CDR3nt
TRBD2	TRBJ2-1	few	TRBV6-5	CASSSVAGGRNEQFF	TGTGCCAGCAGTTCCGTAGCGGGAGGTCGCAATGAGCAGTTCTTC
.	TRBJ1-2	.	TRBV5-6	CASSSRAVYGYTF	TGTGCCAGCAGCTCAAGGGCAGTCTATGGCTACACCTTC
.	TRBJ2-3	few	TRBV11-3	CASSLGGLTDTQYF	TGTGCCAGCAGCTTAGGGGGACTTACAGATACGCAGTATTTT
.	TRBJ1-3	medium-sized	TRBV20-1	CSARRTGIRGNTIYF	TGCAGTGCTAGAAGAACAGGGATCCGAGGAAACACCATATATTTT
TRBD1	TRBJ1-2	.	TRBV29-1	CSVLGDRTGYYGYTF	TGCAGCGTTTTGGGGGACAGGACAGGGTATTATGGCTACACCTTC
.	TRBJ2-1	.	TRBV28	CASSLYNWREFF	TGTGCCAGCAGTTTGTATAATTGGAGGGAGTTCTTC
TRBD1	TRBJ2-7	.	TRBV20-1	CSARDRWGQGVDEQYF	TGCAGTGCTAGAGATCGCTGGGGACAGGGCGTCGACGAGCAGTACTTC
.	TRBJ2-2	few	TRBV7-3	CASSLGRTGTTGELFF	TGTGCCAGCAGCTTAGGTCGAACAGGGACCACCGGGGAGCTGTTTTTT
.	TRBJ2-7	.	TRBV7-2	CASSLVSGEAYEQYF	TGTGCCAGCAGCTTAGTCTCGGGCGAGGCCTACGAGCAGTACTTC
.	TRBJ2-2	.	TRBV19	CASSTPGANTGELFF	TGTGCCAGTAGTACACCGGGAGCGAACACCGGGGAGCTGTTTTTT
.	TRBJ1-2	.	TRBV20-1	CSARDQRGAGGYTF	TGCAGTGCTAGAGATCAGCGGGGGGCAGGCGGCTACACCTTC
TRBD1	TRBJ1-4	.	TRBV6-5	CASSYGTENEKLFF	TGTGCCAGCAGTTACGGGACAGAGAATGAAAAACTGTTTTTT
.	TRBJ2-7	.	TRBV7-8	CASSLIFGLSAYEQYF	TGTGCCAGCAGCTTAATTTTCGGGCTTTCAGCCTACGAGCAGTACTTC
.	TRBJ1-5	few	TRBV6-1	CASRSEGGGHNQPQHF	TGTGCCAGCAGGTCGGAGGGGGGAGGGCACAATCAGCCCCAGCATTTT
.	TRBJ2-1	.	TRBV11-2	CASSLAWLVGENEQFF	TGTGCCAGCAGCTTAGCCTGGTTAGTCGGTGAGAATGAGCAGTTCTTC
.	TRBJ2-7	few	TRBV7-9	CASSLATGIYEQYF	TGTGCCAGCAGCTTAGCCACCGGGATTTACGAGCAGTACTTC